Presented here are 20 T cell receptor beta chains from one specimen sequenced in a study of blood T cell repertoires in COVID-19. TCRdb keeps only in-frame clones here, not all; method: immunoSEQ multiplex PCR. This sample yields some 75,000 clones, of which around three quarters are seen a single time; about a fifth belongs to the top ten. The material sequenced was peripheral blood. These receptors all come from a woman older than 75 with active or convalescent COVID-19.

The chain couples TRBV3-1 (or the pseudogene TRBV3-2) to TRBJ1-2; 9 positions agree with TRBD1. The length of the CDR3 is 14 residues. The germline CDR1 and CDR2 sequences are LGHDT and YNNKEL (reference sequence). The V and J ends lost 4 bases and 8 bases, in that order; junction bases with no gene match: 8. CDR3 protein: CASSLHRGQEGYTF. The CDR3 DNA reads TGTGCCAGCAGCCTTCACAGGGGGCAAGAAGGCTACACCTTC.

The chain recombines TRBV28 with TRBJ1-4; the D gene is possibly TRBD1 (5 bases). Deletions cut 3 bases from V and 5 bases from J, with 10 bases between. Germline CDR1 reads MDHEN; CDR2 reads SYDVKM. The CDR3 loop spans 14 amino acids. CDR3 coding DNA: TGTGCCAGCAGTTTGGCGGGGGGGAATGAAAAACTGTTTTTT. It is translated as CASSLAGGNEKLFF.

The chain combines TRBV19 with TRBJ2-7; perhaps TRBD2 as D (5 bases). Germline loops: CDR1 LNHDA, CDR2 SQIVND (reference sequence). The CDR3 runs to 15 residues. Trimming removed 6 bases at V and 6 bases at J, with 21 bases between. The CDR3 here is CASSTPGRDQGEQYF. CDR3 nucleotide sequence: TGTGCCAGTAGCACCCCTGGACGGGATCAAGGCGAGCAGTACTTC.

The table lists this clone with a few counts. The V and J genes are TRBV18 and TRBJ1-1; a weak D match, TRBD1 (5 bases). The CDR3 has 11 residues. Germline values: CDR1 KGHSH, CDR2 LQKENI. The V gene lost 3 bases and the J gene lost 11 bases, with 10 bases spanning the gap. The CDR3 is CASSPGQTAFF. The DNA for the CDR3 is TGTGCCAGCTCACCGGGGCAAACGGCTTTCTTT.

CDR3 sequence reads: CASSLVDTAPLHF. The CDR3 DNA sequence: TGTGCCAGCAGCCTCGTGGACACGGCACCCCTCCACTTT. This chain joins TRBV14 and TRBJ1-6; TRBD1 is a possible D gene (5 bases). This CDR3 contains 13 residues. Trimming removed 4 bases at V and 11 bases at J, with 12 bases between. Germline CDR1 SGHDN, CDR2 FVKESK.

V and J are TRBV14 and TRBJ1-6, with D perhaps matching TRBD1 (6 bases). This CDR3 has 16 amino acids. The V and J ends lost 4 bases and 8 bases respectively, with 18 bases between them. The germline V gene encodes CDR1 SGHDN and CDR2 FVKESK. CDR3 residues: CASSRRGGSRDSPLHF. The CDR3 coding sequence is TGTGCCAGCAGCCGAAGGGGGGGGTCAAGGGATTCACCCCTCCACTTT. The full variable domain, completed using reference TRBV14 and TRBJ1-6, is EAGVTQFPSHSVIEKGQTVTLRCDPISGHDNLYWYRRVMGKEIKFLLHFVKESKQDESGMPNNRFLAERTGGTYSTLKVQPAELEDSGVYFCASSRRGGSRDSPLHFGNGTRLTVT.

The gene calls are TRBV6-4 and TRBJ2-3, with 9 nucleotides matching TRBD2. The CDR3 runs 15 residues. Germline CDR1 MRHNA, CDR2 SNTAGT. J lost 3 bases, V lost 3 bases, and 4 bases had no gene match. DNA of the CDR3: TGTGCCAGCAGTGAGACTAGCGGTAGAACAGATACGCAGTATTTT. It is translated as CASSETSGRTDTQYF.

The genes are TRBV6-1 and TRBJ2-5; possible D gene TRBD2, 6 bases. Germline CDR1 reads MNHNS; CDR2 reads SASEGT. The CDR3 runs to 15 residues. V lost 1 base and J lost 0, with 9 bases in between. In nucleotides, the CDR3 is TGTGCCAGCAGTGAAGTGGGACTGGACCAAGAGACCCAGTACTTC. Its protein product is CASSEVGLDQETQYF.

This clone showed up just a few times. The V call is TRBV12-3 or TRBV12-4, the J call TRBJ2-4; TRBD2 is a possible D gene (5 bases). V lost 6 bases to trimming and J lost 10 bases, with 10 bases between them. This CDR3 has 11 amino acids. In DNA, the CDR3 is TGTGCCAGCAGCCAGGACTTGATTCAGTACTTC. It encodes CASSQDLIQYF.

Written as DNA, the CDR3 is TGTGCCATCAGAGGGGACAGGGGGAACACTGAAGCTTTCTTT. Protein sequence: CAIRGDRGNTEAFF. The chain combines TRBV10-3 with TRBJ1-1; TRBD1 matches 10 bases. Unmatched junction bases numbered 2, after V lost 6 bases and J lost 1 base. The germline V gene encodes CDR1 ENHRY and CDR2 SYGVKD. The CDR3 totals 14 residues.

The chain joins TRBV2 to TRBJ1-2; perhaps TRBD1 as D (5 bases). The CDR3 has 15 amino acids. The germline V gene encodes CDR1 SNHLY and CDR2 FYNNEI. V lost 4 bases to trimming and J lost 7 bases, with 19 bases between them. The DNA for the CDR3 is TGTGCCAGCAGTGTGGGGCGGCAGGAGCCCTCTGGCTACACCTTC. It is translated as CASSVGRQEPSGYTF.

The CDR3 DNA is TGTGCCAGCAGCTTAGCGCGCAATTCCGAGCAGTACTTC. This encodes CASSLARNSEQYF. The chain joins TRBV7-9 to TRBJ2-7; D is uncertain. The V and J ends lost 0 bases and 6 bases respectively, with 9 bases between them. CDR1 SEHNR and CDR2 FQNEAQ come from the germline V gene (reference sequence). The CDR3 has 13 residues.

V gene TRBV19 combines with J gene TRBJ2-3, with TRBD2 matching over 12 bases. V lost 4 bases to trimming and J lost 4 bases; unmatched junction nucleotides: 9. Germline assignment: CDR1 LNHDA and CDR2 SQIVND (reference sequence). This CDR3 has 17 residues. The DNA for the CDR3 is TGTGCCAGTAGTACGTACCCTCTAGCGGGGGGGGCAGATACGCAGTATTTT. The encoded protein is CASSTYPLAGGADTQYF.

As regards this clone: Germline is not matched at one junction end, which may reflect a read error. This chain joins TRBV3-1 (or the pseudogene TRBV3-2) and TRBJ1-2; 7 bases are a match to TRBD1. The CDR3 spans 12 residues. CDR1 LGHDT and CDR2 YNNKEL come from the germline V gene (reference sequence). This CDR3 reads CASSQERGTVYF. In nucleotides, the CDR3 is TGTGCCAGCAGCCAAGAGAGGGGGACAGTATACTTC.

The count of this clone is one. The CDR3 nucleotides read TGTGCCAGCAGCTTGGCCGGGTTAGGGGGGGCGGATGGAGCTTTCTTT. Protein product: CASSLAGLGGADGAFF. This chain links TRBV5-4 with TRBJ1-1; perhaps TRBD1 as D (6 bases). Germline V gene sequence: CDR1 SGHNT, CDR2 YYREEE (reference sequence). The CDR3 sequence is 16 residues long. V was clipped by 0 bases and J by 10 bases, with 22 bases between them.

The chain couples TRBV11-2 to TRBJ2-2; TRBD2 might be the D (6 bases). The CDR3 is 16 residues long. The germline CDR1 and CDR2 sequences are SGHAT and FQNNGV. V dropped 1 base and J dropped 5 bases, with 14 bases sitting between them. CDR3 loop: CASSLAGVLGTGELFF. The CDR3 DNA reads as TGTGCCAGCAGCTTAGCGGGGGTCTTGGGGACCGGGGAGCTGTTTTTT.

The chain links TRBV7-2 to TRBJ1-3; no clear D gene. The CDR3 spans 16 residues. CDR1 and CDR2 from the germline V gene are SGHTA and FQGNSA. Deletions cut 5 bases from V and 0 bases from J, with 14 bases between. The CDR3: CASSPWGAASGNTIYF. The CDR3 DNA reads TGTGCCAGCAGCCCCTGGGGAGCCGCCTCTGGAAACACCATATATTTT.

The chain employs TRBV4-1 and TRBJ2-1, with a weak D call TRBD2 (5 bases). The V gene's germline CDR1 is MGHRA and CDR2 YSYEKL. This CDR3 is built from 17 residues. Trimming removed 1 base at V and 2 bases at J, with 15 bases between. The CDR3 DNA reads TGCGCCAGCAGCCAAGTCCCCTCCGCCGGGACCTACAATGAGCAGTTCTTC. It yields the protein CASSQVPSAGTYNEQFF.

The chain is built from TRBV11-2 and TRBJ1-6; D gene unclear. CDR3 length: 14 amino acids. Trimming cost V 1 base and J 5 bases, with 6 bases left between them. Germline V lookup: CDR1 SGHAT, CDR2 FQNNGV. The CDR3 region is CASSLGQNNSPLHF. The DNA for the CDR3 is TGTGCCAGCAGCTTAGGACAAAATAATTCACCCCTCCACTTT.

This clone came up many times. This rearrangement joins TRBV15 to TRBJ1-4; D is undetermined. Trimming pared 4 bases from V and 7 bases from J, leaving 7 bases between. This CDR3 region has 12 residues. Germline CDR1 and CDR2: LNHNV and YYDKDF (reference sequence). The DNA for the CDR3 is TGTGCCACCAGCATACAACCTGAAAAACTGTTTTTT. Residues: CATSIQPEKLFF.